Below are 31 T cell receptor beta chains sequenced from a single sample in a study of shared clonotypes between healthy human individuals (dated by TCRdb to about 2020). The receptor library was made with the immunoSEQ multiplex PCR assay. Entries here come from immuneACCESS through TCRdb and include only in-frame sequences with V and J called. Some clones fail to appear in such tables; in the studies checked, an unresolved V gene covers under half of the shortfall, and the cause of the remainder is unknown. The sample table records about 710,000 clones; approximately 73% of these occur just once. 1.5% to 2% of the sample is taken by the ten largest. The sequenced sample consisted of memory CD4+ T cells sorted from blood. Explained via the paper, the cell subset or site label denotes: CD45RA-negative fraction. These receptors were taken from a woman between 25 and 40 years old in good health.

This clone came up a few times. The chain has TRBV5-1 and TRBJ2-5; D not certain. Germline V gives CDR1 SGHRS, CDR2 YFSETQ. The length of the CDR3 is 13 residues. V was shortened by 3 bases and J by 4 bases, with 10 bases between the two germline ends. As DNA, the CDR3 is TGCGCCAGCAGCTCCGGCCCTCGAGAGACCCAGTACTTC. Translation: CASSSGPRETQYF. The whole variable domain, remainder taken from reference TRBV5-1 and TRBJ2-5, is KAGVTQTPRYLIKTRGQQVTLSCSPISGHRSVSWYQQTPGQGLQFLFEYFSETQRNKGNFPGRFSGRQFSNSRSEMNVSTLELGDSALYLCASSSGPRETQYFGPGTRLLVL.

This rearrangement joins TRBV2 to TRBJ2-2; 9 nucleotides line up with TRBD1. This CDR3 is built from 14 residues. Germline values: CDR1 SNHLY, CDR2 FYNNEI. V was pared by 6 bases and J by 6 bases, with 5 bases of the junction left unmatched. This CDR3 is CASSKQGAAGELFF. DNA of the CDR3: TGTGCCAGCAGCAAACAGGGGGCTGCCGGGGAGCTGTTTTTT.

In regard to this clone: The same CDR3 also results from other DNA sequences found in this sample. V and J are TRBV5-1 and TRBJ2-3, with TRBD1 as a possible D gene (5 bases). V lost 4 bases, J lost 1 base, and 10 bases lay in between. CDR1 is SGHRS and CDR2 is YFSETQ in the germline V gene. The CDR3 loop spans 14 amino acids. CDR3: CASSVGQGTDTQYF. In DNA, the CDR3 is TGCGCCAGCAGCGTAGGACAAGGCACAGATACGCAGTATTTT.

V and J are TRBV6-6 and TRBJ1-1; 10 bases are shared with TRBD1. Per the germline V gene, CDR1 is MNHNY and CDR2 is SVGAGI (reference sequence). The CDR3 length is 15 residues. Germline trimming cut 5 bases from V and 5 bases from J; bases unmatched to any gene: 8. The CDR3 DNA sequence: TGTGCCAGCAGTCTCCCGACAGGGGGCGCGACTGAAGCTTTCTTT. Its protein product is CASSLPTGGATEAFF.

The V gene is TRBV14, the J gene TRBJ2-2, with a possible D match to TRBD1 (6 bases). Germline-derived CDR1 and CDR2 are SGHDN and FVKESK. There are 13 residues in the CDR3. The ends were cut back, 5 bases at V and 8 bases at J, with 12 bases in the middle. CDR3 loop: CASSAQGWGELFF. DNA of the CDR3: TGTGCCAGCAGCGCACAGGGTTGGGGGGAGCTGTTTTTT.

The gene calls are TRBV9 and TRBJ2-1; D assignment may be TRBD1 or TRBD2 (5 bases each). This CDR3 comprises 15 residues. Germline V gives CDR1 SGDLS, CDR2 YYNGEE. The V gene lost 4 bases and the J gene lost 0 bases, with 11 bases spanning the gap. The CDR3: CASSRGRSSYNEQFF. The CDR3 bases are TGTGCCAGCAGCCGGGGCCGCAGCTCCTACAATGAGCAGTTCTTC.

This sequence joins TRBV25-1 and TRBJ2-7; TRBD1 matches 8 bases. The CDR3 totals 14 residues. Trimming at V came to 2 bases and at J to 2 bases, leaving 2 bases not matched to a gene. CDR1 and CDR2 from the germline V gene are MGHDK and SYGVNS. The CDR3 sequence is CASSEDRGTYEQYF. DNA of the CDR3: TGTGCCAGCAGTGAAGACAGGGGTACCTACGAGCAGTACTTC.

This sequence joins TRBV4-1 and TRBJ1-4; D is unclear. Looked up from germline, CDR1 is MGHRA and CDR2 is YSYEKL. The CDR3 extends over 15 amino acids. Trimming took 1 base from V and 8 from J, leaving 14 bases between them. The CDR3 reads CASSQVGVPHEKLFF. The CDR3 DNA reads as TGCGCCAGCAGCCAAGTCGGGGTCCCTCACGAAAAACTGTTTTTT.

This CDR3 reads CASSQDLGRNEQFF. The CDR3 DNA follows: TGCGCCAGCAGCCAAGACCTGGGGAGGAATGAGCAGTTCTTC. The J gene is TRBJ2-1, the V gene TRBV4-1; possible D gene TRBD2, 6 bases. This CDR3 spans 14 amino acids. The V gene lost 0 bases and the J gene lost 7 bases, with 10 bases spanning the gap. Looked up from germline, CDR1 is MGHRA and CDR2 is YSYEKL.

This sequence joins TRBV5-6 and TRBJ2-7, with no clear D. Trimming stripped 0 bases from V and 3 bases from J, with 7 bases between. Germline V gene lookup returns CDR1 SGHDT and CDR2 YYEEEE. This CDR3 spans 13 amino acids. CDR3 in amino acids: CASSLVANYEQYF. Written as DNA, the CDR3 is TGTGCCAGCAGCTTGGTTGCGAACTACGAGCAGTACTTC.

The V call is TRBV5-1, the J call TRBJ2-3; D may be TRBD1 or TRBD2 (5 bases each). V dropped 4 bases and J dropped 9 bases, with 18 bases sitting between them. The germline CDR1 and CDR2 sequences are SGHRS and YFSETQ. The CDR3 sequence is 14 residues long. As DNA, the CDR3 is TGCGCCAGCAGCCCTGGGACCCAAGTAGGGACGCAGTATTTT. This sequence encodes CASSPGTQVGTQYF.

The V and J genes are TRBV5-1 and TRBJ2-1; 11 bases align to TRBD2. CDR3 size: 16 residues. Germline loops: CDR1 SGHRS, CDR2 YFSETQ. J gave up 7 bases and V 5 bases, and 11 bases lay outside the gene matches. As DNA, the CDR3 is TGCGCCAGCAGTCCTACGCTAGCGGGAGGTCGGAATGAGCAGTTCTTC. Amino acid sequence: CASSPTLAGGRNEQFF.

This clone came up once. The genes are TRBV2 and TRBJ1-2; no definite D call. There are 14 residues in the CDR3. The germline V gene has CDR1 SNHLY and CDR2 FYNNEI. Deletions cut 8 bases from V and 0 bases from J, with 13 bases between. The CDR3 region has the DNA TGTGCCAGCTCTCCCTCGCGAGCTAACTATGGCTACACCTTC. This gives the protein CASSPSRANYGYTF.

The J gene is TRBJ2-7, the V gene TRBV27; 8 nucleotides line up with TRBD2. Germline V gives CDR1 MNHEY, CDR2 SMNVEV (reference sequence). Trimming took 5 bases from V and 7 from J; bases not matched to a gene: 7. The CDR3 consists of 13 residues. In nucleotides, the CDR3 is TGTGCCAGCAGTGCCTCACTAGCGGCTGAGCAGTACTTC. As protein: CASSASLAAEQYF.

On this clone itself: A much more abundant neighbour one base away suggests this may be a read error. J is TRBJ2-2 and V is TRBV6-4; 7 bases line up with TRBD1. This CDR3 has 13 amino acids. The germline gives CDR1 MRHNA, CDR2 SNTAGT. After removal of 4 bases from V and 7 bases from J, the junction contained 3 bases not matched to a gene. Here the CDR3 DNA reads TGTGCCAGCAGTGCACAGGGGATCGGGGAGCTGTTTTTT. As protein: CASSAQGIGELFF.

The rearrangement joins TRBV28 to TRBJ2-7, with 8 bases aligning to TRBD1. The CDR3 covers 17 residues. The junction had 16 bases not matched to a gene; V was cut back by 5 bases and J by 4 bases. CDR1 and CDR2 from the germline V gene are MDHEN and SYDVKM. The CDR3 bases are TGTGCCAGCAGTCCCGCGACAGGGGACCCCTGGGTGTACGAGCAGTACTTC. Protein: CASSPATGDPWVYEQYF.

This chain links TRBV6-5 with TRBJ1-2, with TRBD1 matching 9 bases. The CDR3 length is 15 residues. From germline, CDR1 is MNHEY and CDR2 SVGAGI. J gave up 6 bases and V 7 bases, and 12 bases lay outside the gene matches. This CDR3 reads CASKSAGTGKNGYTF. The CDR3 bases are TGTGCCAGCAAATCCGCCGGGACAGGGAAGAATGGCTACACCTTC.

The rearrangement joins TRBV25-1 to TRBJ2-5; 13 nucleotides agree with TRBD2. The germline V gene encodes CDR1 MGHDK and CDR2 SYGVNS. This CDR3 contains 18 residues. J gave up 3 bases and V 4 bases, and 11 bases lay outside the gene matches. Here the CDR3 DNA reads TGTGCCAGCAGTGCCCTACCCGGGACTAGCGGGATCGAAGAGACCCAGTACTTC. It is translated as CASSALPGTSGIEETQYF.

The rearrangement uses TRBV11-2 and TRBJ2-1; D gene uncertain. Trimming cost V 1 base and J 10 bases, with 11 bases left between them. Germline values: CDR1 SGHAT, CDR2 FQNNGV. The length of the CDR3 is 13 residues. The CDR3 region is CASSLVQNGEQFF. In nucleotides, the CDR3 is TGTGCCAGCAGCTTAGTGCAGAACGGGGAGCAGTTCTTC.

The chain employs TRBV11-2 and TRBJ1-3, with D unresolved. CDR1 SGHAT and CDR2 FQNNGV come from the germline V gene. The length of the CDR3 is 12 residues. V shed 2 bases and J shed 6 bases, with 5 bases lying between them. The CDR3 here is CASSLSANTIYF. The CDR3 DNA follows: TGTGCCAGCAGCTTATCGGCAAACACCATATATTTT.

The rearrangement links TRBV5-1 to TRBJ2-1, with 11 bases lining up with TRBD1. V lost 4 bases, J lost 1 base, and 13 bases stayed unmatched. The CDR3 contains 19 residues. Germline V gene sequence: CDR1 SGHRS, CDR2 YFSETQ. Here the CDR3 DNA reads TGCGCCAGCAGCACAGAACCGCGAGGGACAGGGGGTTCCTACAATGAGCAGTTCTTC. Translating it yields CASSTEPRGTGGSYNEQFF.

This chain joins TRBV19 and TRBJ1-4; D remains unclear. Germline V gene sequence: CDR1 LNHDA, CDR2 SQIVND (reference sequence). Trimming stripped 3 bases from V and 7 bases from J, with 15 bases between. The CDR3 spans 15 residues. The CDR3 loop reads CASSIRTASSEKLFF. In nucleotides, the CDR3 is TGTGCCAGTAGTATTAGGACGGCCTCTAGTGAAAAACTGTTTTTT.

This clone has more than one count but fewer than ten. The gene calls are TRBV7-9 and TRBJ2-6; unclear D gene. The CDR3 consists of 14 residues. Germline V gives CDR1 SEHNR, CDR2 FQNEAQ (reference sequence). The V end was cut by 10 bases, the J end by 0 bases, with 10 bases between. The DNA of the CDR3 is TGTGCCATCAGAGGTTCCTCTGGGGCCAACGTCCTGACTTTC. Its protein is CAIRGSSGANVLTF.

The CDR3 DNA follows: TGCGCCAGCAGCTTGGTAGACAGGGCTGAAGCTTTCTTT. The encoded protein is CASSLVDRAEAFF. The chain carries TRBV5-1 and TRBJ1-1; TRBD1 matches at 7 bases. Trimming cost V 0 bases and J 6 bases; bases outside gene matches: 2. The CDR3 runs to 13 residues. Germline V CDR1 and CDR2: SGHRS, YFSETQ.

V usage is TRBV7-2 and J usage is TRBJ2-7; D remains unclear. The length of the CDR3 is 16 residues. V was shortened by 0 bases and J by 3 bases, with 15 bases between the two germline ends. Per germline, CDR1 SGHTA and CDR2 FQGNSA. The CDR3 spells CASSLAIVGSYYEQYF. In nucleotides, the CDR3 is TGTGCCAGCAGCTTAGCGATAGTGGGCAGCTACTACGAGCAGTACTTC.

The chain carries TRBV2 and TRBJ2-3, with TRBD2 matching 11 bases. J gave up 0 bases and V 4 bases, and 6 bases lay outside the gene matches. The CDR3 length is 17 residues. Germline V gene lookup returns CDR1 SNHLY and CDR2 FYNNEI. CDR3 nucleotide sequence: TGTGCCAGCAGTGGGGCTAGCGGGAGGACGAGCACAGATACGCAGTATTTT. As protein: CASSGASGRTSTDTQYF.

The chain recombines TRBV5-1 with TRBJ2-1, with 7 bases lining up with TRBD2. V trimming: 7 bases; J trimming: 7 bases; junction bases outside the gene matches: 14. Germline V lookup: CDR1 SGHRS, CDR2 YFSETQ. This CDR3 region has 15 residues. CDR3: CASLGEGGPSNEQFF. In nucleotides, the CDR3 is TGCGCCAGCCTCGGAGAGGGAGGGCCCTCGAATGAGCAGTTCTTC.

CDR3 nucleotide sequence: TGCGCCAGCAGCCAAGAGGTCGCGGGACAGCCTCCCTTTGGGTACCAAGAGACCCAGTACTTC. This translates into CASSQEVAGQPPFGYQETQYF. The J gene is TRBJ2-5, the V gene TRBV4-1; D may be TRBD1 (7 bases). The CDR3 consists of 21 residues. Germline V CDR1 and CDR2: MGHRA, YSYEKL. Trimming removed 0 bases at V and 0 bases at J, with 26 bases between.

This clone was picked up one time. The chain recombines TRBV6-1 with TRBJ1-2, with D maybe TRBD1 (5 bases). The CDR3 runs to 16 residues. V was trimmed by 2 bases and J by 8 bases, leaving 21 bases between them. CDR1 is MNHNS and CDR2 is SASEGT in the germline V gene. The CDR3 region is CASSELWLKGRGGYTF. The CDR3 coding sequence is TGTGCCAGCAGTGAACTCTGGTTGAAGGGAAGGGGCGGCTACACCTTC.

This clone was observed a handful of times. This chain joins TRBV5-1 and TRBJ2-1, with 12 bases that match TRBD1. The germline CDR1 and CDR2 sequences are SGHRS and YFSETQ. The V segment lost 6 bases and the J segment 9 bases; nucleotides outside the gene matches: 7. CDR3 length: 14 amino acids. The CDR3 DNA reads TGCGCCAGCACAACCGGGACAGGGGGCGTTGAGCAGTTCTTC. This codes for CASTTGTGGVEQFF.

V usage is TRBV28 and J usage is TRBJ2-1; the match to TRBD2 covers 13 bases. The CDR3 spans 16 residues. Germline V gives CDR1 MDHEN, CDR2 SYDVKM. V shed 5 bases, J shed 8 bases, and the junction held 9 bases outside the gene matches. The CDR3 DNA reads TGTGCCAGCAGTCTCCCCGGGACTAGCGGGAAGGATGAGCAGTTCTTC. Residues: CASSLPGTSGKDEQFF.